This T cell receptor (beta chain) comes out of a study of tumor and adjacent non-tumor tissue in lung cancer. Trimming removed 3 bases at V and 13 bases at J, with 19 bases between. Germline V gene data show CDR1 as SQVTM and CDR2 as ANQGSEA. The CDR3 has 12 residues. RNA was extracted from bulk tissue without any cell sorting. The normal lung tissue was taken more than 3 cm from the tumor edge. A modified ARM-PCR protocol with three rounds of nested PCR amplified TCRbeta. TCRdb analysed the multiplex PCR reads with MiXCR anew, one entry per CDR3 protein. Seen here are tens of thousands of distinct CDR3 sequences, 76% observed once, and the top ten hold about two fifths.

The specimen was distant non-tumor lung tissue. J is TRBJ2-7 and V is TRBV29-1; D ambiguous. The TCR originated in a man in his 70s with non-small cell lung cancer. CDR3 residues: CSVDDGPYEQYF. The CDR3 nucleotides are TGCAGCGTTGATGACGGTCCCTACGAACAATACTTC.